This T cell receptor (beta chain) was documented in a study of CD8 T cells in Susac syndrome. The V and J ends lost 4 bases and 11 bases respectively, with 12 bases between them. Germline V gene data show CDR1 as MNHEY and CDR2 as SMNVEV (reference sequence). This CDR3 region has 11 residues. RNA amounts of about 0.5 to 1 ug underwent reverse transcription with random hexamers. TCRdb used MiXCR to reprocess the immunoSEQ multiplex PCR reads, holding one entry per CDR3 protein. The table records about 190,000 distinct CDR3 sequences, 85% to 95% of them present only once. This TCR was sampled from a human donor with Susac syndrome. The chain combines TRBV27 with TRBJ2-7; maybe TRBD2 (6 bases). Sequencing input: CD8+ T cells from PBMCs. In DNA, the CDR3 is TGTGCCAGCAGTTGGGGGGACGTGAAGTACTTC. Residues: CASSWGDVKYF.